Below, 19 T cell receptor beta chains from the same sample are listed, as sequenced in a study of cytomegalovirus exposure and HLA in healthy donors. The PCR was carried out with 60 Vbeta primers and 13 Jbeta primers. Only in-frame clones appear in the TCRdb table, and some are missing; sequencing was by immunoSEQ multiplex PCR. Of 150,000 to 200,000 clones in the sample, over 65% were seen once. Sequences were obtained from PBMCs. Every receptor here comes from a woman aged 35 to 49 in good health and CMV-seropositive.

This rearrangement joins TRBV5-1 to TRBJ2-7; TRBD1 agrees at 8 bases. This CDR3 comprises 16 residues. CDR1 is SGHRS, CDR2 YFSETQ, per germline. V was clipped by 1 base and J by 3 bases; unmatched bases: 9. This chain's CDR3 is CASSLIWDRPYYEQYF. In DNA, the CDR3 is TGCGCCAGCAGCTTGATCTGGGACAGGCCATACTACGAGCAGTACTTC.

This sequence joins TRBV7-8 and TRBJ1-6; 8 nucleotides line up with TRBD1. Trimming removed 1 base from V and 9 bases from J; junction bases left unmatched: 5. This CDR3 comprises 15 residues. Germline CDR1 SGHVS, CDR2 FQNEAQ. The chain's CDR3 is CASSLGGQGASPLHF. In nucleotides, the CDR3 is TGTGCCAGCAGCTTAGGGGGGCAGGGGGCTTCACCCCTCCACTTT.

V is TRBV7-2 and J is TRBJ1-4, with 9 bases that match TRBD1. The V and J ends lost 5 bases and 6 bases, in that order; junction bases with no gene match: 4. The germline V gene has CDR1 SGHTA and CDR2 FQGNSA. The CDR3 length is 14 residues. For the CDR3, the DNA is TGTGCCAGCAGCCGGGACAGGGCAGATGAAAAACTGTTTTTT. Translated, it gives CASSRDRADEKLFF.

This chain uses TRBV6-4 with TRBJ1-5; D is possibly TRBD1 (5 bases). CDR1 is MRHNA, CDR2 SNTAGT, per germline. The CDR3 sequence is 15 residues long. Trimming left V 3 bases short and J 6 bases short, with 15 bases between. CDR3 coding DNA: TGTGCCAGCAGTGATCCGACCAGGGAGGGTCAGCCCCAGCATTTT. Its protein product is CASSDPTREGQPQHF.

The chain carries TRBV5-4 and TRBJ2-1; D perhaps matches TRBD2 (6 bases). CDR3 length equals 17 residues. Deletions cut 3 bases from V and 4 bases from J, with 20 bases between. The germline CDR1 and CDR2 sequences are SGHNT and YYREEE (reference sequence). The CDR3 protein is CASSSPPDGRRYNEQFF. The CDR3 DNA follows: TGTGCCAGCAGCTCCCCCCCGGACGGGAGAAGGTACAATGAGCAGTTCTTC.

This clone was observed a handful of times. This chain joins TRBV4-3 and TRBJ2-1; 9 nucleotides match TRBD2. The CDR3 has 18 residues. Trimming cost V 2 bases and J 0 bases; bases outside gene matches: 8. Per germline, CDR1 LGHNA and CDR2 YSLEER. CDR3 nucleotide sequence: TGCGCCAGCAGCCAATTCCGCAGTAGCGGGAGCTCCTACAATGAGCAGTTCTTC. Amino acid sequence: CASSQFRSSGSSYNEQFF.

V and J are TRBV7-2 and TRBJ2-7, with D perhaps TRBD2 (6 bases). Trimming took 5 bases from V and 0 from J, leaving 20 bases between them. This CDR3 is 17 amino acids long. Per germline, CDR1 SGHTA and CDR2 FQGNSA. In nucleotides, the CDR3 is TGTGCCAGCAGCCAAGGGTCGGCGGGGACCCCCTCCTACGAGCAGTACTTC. Residues: CASSQGSAGTPSYEQYF.

The chain recombines TRBV19 with TRBJ2-2; 10 nucleotides agree with TRBD2. The CDR3 is 14 amino acids. V gave up 7 bases and J gave up 8 bases; unmatched junction bases: 7. Germline assignment: CDR1 LNHDA and CDR2 SQIVND (reference sequence). The CDR3 DNA is TGTGCCAGTATAAGCGGGAGGGCGTCTGGGGAGCTGTTTTTT. As protein: CASISGRASGELFF.

This clone was seen more than once but under ten times. J is TRBJ2-7 and V is TRBV2; D possibly corresponds to TRBD1 (6 bases). Trimming shortened V by 5 bases and J by 3 bases, and 14 bases separated the two germline ends. Germline values: CDR1 SNHLY, CDR2 FYNNEI. CDR3 length: 14 amino acids. The CDR3 sequence is CASSRAGVGYEQYF. In DNA, the CDR3 is TGTGCCAGCAGTAGGGCAGGGGTAGGCTACGAGCAGTACTTC.

The rearrangement uses TRBV2 and TRBJ1-1; no clear D. The CDR3 sequence is 15 residues long. CDR1 SNHLY and CDR2 FYNNEI come from the germline V gene. Between the trimmed V and J ends, which lost 5 bases and 0 bases, there was a span of 13 bases. The CDR3 region is CASSRREPLNTEAFF. The CDR3 region has the DNA TGTGCCAGCAGTCGCCGGGAGCCCTTGAACACTGAAGCTTTCTTT.

This chain uses TRBV9 with TRBJ2-1; weak D call: TRBD1 (5 bases). The germline V gene has CDR1 SGDLS and CDR2 YYNGEE. The CDR3 totals 16 residues. V lost 0 bases and J 9 bases, leaving 19 bases between the germline ends. This CDR3 reads CASSVATRLEQGEQFF. In DNA, the CDR3 is TGTGCCAGCAGCGTAGCTACCAGGCTGGAGCAGGGTGAGCAGTTCTTC.

The chain joins TRBV29-1 to TRBJ2-5; 8 bases align to TRBD2. J was trimmed by 4 bases and V by 1 base; bases with no gene match: 11. The V gene's germline CDR1 is SQVTM and CDR2 ANQGSEA. This CDR3 is 16 amino acids long. CDR3 loop: CSVEAVRSGGTETQYF. CDR3 bases: TGCAGCGTTGAAGCGGTGAGAAGCGGGGGTACAGAGACCCAGTACTTC.

The V gene is TRBV16, the J gene TRBJ1-2, with a possible D match to TRBD1 (5 bases). The CDR3 is 15 residues long. CDR1 and CDR2 (germline): KGHSY, FQNENV. V was shortened by 7 bases and J by 4 bases, with 19 bases between the two germline ends. The DNA for the CDR3 is TGTGCCAGCACCGAACTAAACGTCGGGGGCTATGGCTACACCTTC. Its protein product is CASTELNVGGYGYTF.

J is TRBJ2-7 and V is TRBV11-2, with 8 bases lining up with TRBD2. The CDR3 has 18 residues. Per germline, CDR1 SGHAT and CDR2 FQNNGV. With V trimmed by 2 bases and J by 2 bases, 14 bases remained unmatched. CDR3 protein: CASSLRVGTSFVTYEQYF. CDR3 nucleotides: TGTGCCAGCAGCTTAAGAGTGGGGACTAGTTTTGTAACCTACGAGCAGTACTTC.

The chain uses TRBV5-4 and TRBJ2-6; 7 positions agree with TRBD1. Germline V CDR1 and CDR2: SGHNT, YYREEE (reference sequence). The CDR3 length is 15 residues. J was trimmed by 2 bases and V by 4 bases; bases with no gene match: 3. This CDR3 reads CASSPDRAGANVLTF. The CDR3 DNA is TGTGCCAGCAGCCCAGACAGGGCTGGGGCCAACGTCCTGACTTTC. The full variable domain, in which reference TRBV5-4 and TRBJ2-6 provide the parts outside the CDR3, is ETGVTQSPTHLIKTRGQQVTLRCSSQSGHNTVSWYQQALGQGPQFIFQYYREEENGRGNFPPRFSGLQFPNYSSELNVNALELDDSALYLCASSPDRAGANVLTFGAGSRLTVL.

This chain joins TRBV7-9 and TRBJ2-2; 7 bases are shared with TRBD2. The V and J ends lost 4 bases and 1 base, in that order; junction bases with no gene match: 0. CDR1 is SEHNR, CDR2 FQNEAQ, per germline (reference sequence). This CDR3 region has 14 residues. The CDR3 DNA follows: TGTGCCAGCAGCTGGGGGGGGAACACCGGGGAGCTGTTTTTT. It encodes CASSWGGNTGELFF.

The J gene is TRBJ2-5, the V gene TRBV5-4, with 8 bases fitting TRBD1. The CDR3 covers 16 residues. V lost 4 bases and J lost 5; bases outside the gene matches: 13. Germline CDR1 is SGHNT and CDR2 is YYREEE (reference sequence). DNA for the CDR3: TGTGCCAGCAGCCAGGGGCCCCAGGGGGCTGGGGAGACCCAGTACTTC. Translated: CASSQGPQGAGETQYF. Full variable domain (remainder filled in from reference TRBV5-4 and TRBJ2-5): ETGVTQSPTHLIKTRGQQVTLRCSSQSGHNTVSWYQQALGQGPQFIFQYYREEENGRGNFPPRFSGLQFPNYSSELNVNALELDDSALYLCASSQGPQGAGETQYFGPGTRLLVL.

This clone was seen only a few times. The chain carries TRBV4-3 and TRBJ2-1; D perhaps matches TRBD2 (5 bases). V gave up 2 bases and J gave up 9 bases, with 17 bases separating them. The CDR3 spans 15 residues. CDR1 is LGHNA, CDR2 YSLEER, per germline. The DNA for the CDR3 is TGCGCCAGCAGCCAACACCCCGCAGAGGGCGGTGAGCAGTTCTTC. The encoded protein is CASSQHPAEGGEQFF.

CDR3 protein: CASSLAPPRGYGYTF. Written as DNA, the CDR3 is TGTGCCAGCAGCTTAGCGCCGCCTAGGGGCTATGGCTACACCTTC. The J gene is TRBJ1-2, the V gene TRBV7-9, with TRBD1 as a possible D gene (5 bases). The CDR3 is 15 amino acids. The ends were cut back, 0 bases at V and 4 bases at J, with 12 bases in the middle. The germline gives CDR1 SEHNR, CDR2 FQNEAQ (reference sequence).